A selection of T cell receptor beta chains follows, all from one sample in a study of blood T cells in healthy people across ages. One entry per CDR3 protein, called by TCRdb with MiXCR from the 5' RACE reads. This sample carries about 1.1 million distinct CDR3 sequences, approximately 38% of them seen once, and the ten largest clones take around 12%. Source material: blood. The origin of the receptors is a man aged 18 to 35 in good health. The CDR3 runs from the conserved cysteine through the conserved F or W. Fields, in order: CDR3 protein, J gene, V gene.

CDR3: CATSRDQTGYGYTF; J: TRBJ1-2; V: TRBV15
CDR3: CASSSLFGLAVEQFF; J: TRBJ2-1; V: TRBV4-2
CDR3: CSVAGRNTGELFF; J: TRBJ2-2; V: TRBV29-1
CDR3: CASGKTTGTGNEQFF; J: TRBJ2-1; V: TRBV5-1
CDR3: CASNRPPEQYF; J: TRBJ2-7; V: TRBV27
CDR3: CASSHTRDRAWTKNIQYF; J: TRBJ2-4; V: TRBV4-2
CDR3: CATSRDFGEETQYF; J: TRBJ2-5; V: TRBV15
CDR3: CASSAQDLMNTEAFF; J: TRBJ1-1; V: TRBV9
CDR3: CASRPPGTGWTDTQYF; J: TRBJ2-3; V: TRBV6-6
CDR3: CASSHPDWDRLNSPLHF; J: TRBJ1-6; V: TRBV4-1
CDR3: CAISEAGAREQYF; J: TRBJ2-5; V: TRBV10-3
CDR3: CASRLGQGFNEQFF; J: TRBJ2-1; V: TRBV12-3/TRBV12-4
CDR3: CATSPTGSGANVLTF; J: TRBJ2-6; V: TRBV15
CDR3: CASSQEGEGKTQYF; J: TRBJ2-5; V: TRBV4-1
CDR3: CASSPLQLVKNTEAFF; J: TRBJ1-1; V: TRBV18
CDR3: CVSSLADAGYYGYTF; J: TRBJ1-2; V: TRBV7-9
CDR3: CASSDRAPMNTEAFF; J: TRBJ1-1; V: TRBV5-5
CDR3: CASSHPDRLQPQHF; J: TRBJ1-5; V: TRBV4-1
CDR3: CASTGTASTDTQYF; J: TRBJ2-3; V: TRBV25-1
CDR3: CASRVNSDRNYGYTF; J: TRBJ1-2; V: TRBV7-9
CDR3: CASSSGDGRANTEAFF; J: TRBJ1-1; V: TRBV12-3/TRBV12-4
CDR3: CASSATGGASYNEQYF; J: NA; V: TRBV2
CDR3: CASSQEGSWTFKTQYF; J: TRBJ2-5; V: TRBV4-3
CDR3: CASSSDRGFLEETQYF; J: TRBJ2-5; V: TRBV12-3/TRBV12-4
CDR3: CSARTPGTSGGTDTQYF; J: TRBJ2-3; V: TRBV20-1
CDR3: CASSPGRAPTDTQYF; J: TRBJ2-3; V: TRBV6-5
CDR3: CASTPWAGSSYNEQFF; J: TRBJ2-1; V: TRBV28
CDR3: CSASYQSSYNEQYF; J: NA; V: TRBV20-1
CDR3: CAISPARDGSYNEQFF; J: TRBJ2-1; V: TRBV10-3
CDR3: CSAPGEGTTDTQYF; J: TRBJ2-3; V: TRBV20-1
CDR3: CASSPLRTSGYTF; J: TRBJ1-2; V: TRBV27